The 17 T cell receptor beta chains presented below share a single source sample, sequenced in a study of metastatic and nonmetastatic thyroid tumors. The entire patient cohort was treatment-naive prior to thyroid surgery. TCRdb re-called the PCR reads through MiXCR. This table holds 3,000 to 3,500 clones, about a third found once. Sequencing input: adjacent normal tissue. All receptors derive from a female donor with papillary thyroid cancer or a benign thyroid nodule (not recorded which). Some clones in this sample may be carry-over from other donors' samples.

This clone was recorded at least ten times. This chain connects TRBV6-5 to TRBJ2-3; D is possibly TRBD1 (5 bases). There are 16 residues in the CDR3. Germline CDR1 MNHEY, CDR2 SVGAGI. Between the trimmed V and J ends, which lost 0 bases and 1 base, there was a span of 11 bases. This CDR3 reads CASSYSPSTGTDTQYF. The CDR3 bases are TGTGCCAGCAGTTACTCACCATCGACAGGCACAGATACGCAGTATTTT.

This clone appeared a few times. The genes are TRBV28 and TRBJ2-3; D uncertain. Germline V lookup: CDR1 MDHEN, CDR2 SYDVKM. The CDR3 has 12 amino acids. V gave up 1 base and J gave up 4 bases, with 3 bases separating them. Here the CDR3 reads CASSLSADTQYF. Written as DNA, the CDR3 is TGTGCCAGCAGTTTATCGGCAGATACGCAGTATTTT.

This clone was recorded a few times. The junction and the germline gene differ at one end; a read error may be behind it. V gene TRBV6-4 combines with J gene TRBJ1-4; D not certain. Per germline, CDR1 MRHNA and CDR2 SNTAGT. CDR3 size: 15 residues. CDR3: CASSESWPTNEKLFF. The CDR3 bases are TGTGCCAGTAGTGAAAGCTGGCCAACTAATGAAAAATTGTTTTTT.

J is TRBJ1-5 and V is TRBV5-1, with D perhaps matching TRBD1 (6 bases). The CDR3 length is 15 residues. Trimming took off 0 bases at V and 7 bases at J, with 14 bases between the two ends. Germline CDR1 is SGHRS and CDR2 is YFSETQ. The CDR3 coding sequence is TGCGCCAGCAGCTTGGTTGGGGGGGCAGGGCAGCCCCAGCATTTT. Its protein is CASSLVGGAGQPQHF.

J is TRBJ1-1 and V is TRBV6-1; 10 nucleotides line up with TRBD1. The CDR3 length is 15 residues. After removal of 5 bases from V and 6 bases from J, the junction contained 9 bases not matched to a gene. Germline V lookup: CDR1 MNHNS, CDR2 SASEGT. CDR3 residues: CASSRKTGGYSEAFF. CDR3 nucleotide sequence: TGTGCCAGCAGTAGAAAGACAGGGGGCTATTCTGAAGCTTTCTTT.

The chain links TRBV11-2 to TRBJ1-1; D not certain. The CDR3 loop spans 12 amino acids. Germline CDR1 SGHAT, CDR2 FQNNGV. The germline V and J ends were trimmed by 1 base and 7 bases, with 7 bases remaining between them. This CDR3 reads CASSLVGYEAFF. In nucleotides, the CDR3 is TGTGCCAGCAGCTTAGTGGGGTATGAAGCTTTCTTT. The full variable domain, with the rest looked up from reference TRBV11-2 and TRBJ1-1, is EAGVAQSPRYKIIEKRQSVAFWCNPISGHATLYWYQQILGQGPKLLIQFQNNGVVDDSQLPKDRFSAERLKGVDSTLKIQPAKLEDSAVYLCASSLVGYEAFFGQGTRLTVV.

The rearrangement links TRBV20-1 to TRBJ2-3; D tentatively fits TRBD1 or TRBD2 (5 bases each). The CDR3 is 16 residues long. V was cut by 1 base and J by 6 bases, with 20 bases left in between. Germline CDR1 DFQATT, CDR2 SNEGSKA (reference sequence). The CDR3 reads CSARAVGRGVVDTQYF. CDR3 DNA sequence: TGCAGTGCTAGAGCTGTAGGTAGAGGGGTTGTGGATACGCAGTATTTT.

This clone was counted once. The chain couples TRBV5-5 to TRBJ1-2, with D possibly matching TRBD1 (5 bases). Between the trimmed V and J ends, which lost 2 bases and 2 bases, there was a span of 10 bases. The germline CDR1 and CDR2 sequences are SGHKS and YYEKEE (reference sequence). This CDR3 contains 14 residues. The chain's CDR3 is CASSLSDRNYGYTF. The CDR3 DNA reads as TGTGCCAGCAGCTTATCCGACAGAAACTATGGCTACACCTTC.

The chain carries TRBV20-1 and TRBJ1-1; 7 bases align to TRBD1. The germline gives CDR1 DFQATT, CDR2 SNEGSKA (reference sequence). Trimming cost V 8 bases and J 1 base; bases outside gene matches: 4. This CDR3 contains 12 residues. CDR3 nucleotide sequence: TGCAGTCCTAACAGGGGGAACACTGAAGCTTTCTTT. The encoded protein is CSPNRGNTEAFF.

This clone appeared a few times. The chain joins TRBV7-9 to TRBJ1-3, with TRBD1 matching 10 bases. With V trimmed by 8 bases and J by 3 bases, 7 bases remained unmatched. Germline V gene lookup returns CDR1 SEHNR and CDR2 FQNEAQ (reference sequence). The CDR3 loop spans 15 amino acids. CDR3 in DNA: TGTGCCAGCCACGTAGGGACAGGGGTTGGAAACACCATATATTTT. It translates to CASHVGTGVGNTIYF.

As concerns this clone: Mismatch with germline at one junction end may stem from a read error. CDR3 nucleotide sequence: TGTGCCAGCGTACAGGGCCCCTACGCTGGAGCTTCCTTT. Translating gives CASVQGPYAGASF. The chain recombines TRBV6-1 with TRBJ1-1, with a tentative D call TRBD1 (6 bases). This CDR3 is built from 13 residues. Germline values: CDR1 MNHNS, CDR2 SASEGT.

The chain recombines TRBV20-1 with TRBJ2-2; TRBD2 aligns across 10 bases. Germline CDR1 is DFQATT and CDR2 is SNEGSKA (reference sequence). The CDR3 extends over 16 amino acids. Losses at the gene ends were 2 bases for V and 4 bases for J; bases not matched to a gene: 7. The CDR3 nucleotides read TGCAGTGCTAGACCCGTAGCGGGGGGCCTCACCGGGGAGCTGTTTTTT. It is translated as CSARPVAGGLTGELFF.

The chain has TRBV20-1 and TRBJ2-7; D is possibly TRBD1 (6 bases). The CDR3 totals 15 residues. Germline values: CDR1 DFQATT, CDR2 SNEGSKA (reference sequence). V lost 7 bases, J lost 3 bases, and 22 bases lay in between. The CDR3 sequence is CSGSVGTGYIYEQYV. The CDR3 nucleotides are TGCAGTGGTAGTGTGGGAACAGGGTACATCTACGAGCAGTACGTC.

A note on this clone: No conserved phenylalanine or tryptophan is present at the end of the CDR3, so a read error is the likely explanation. The DNA is left out, because the CDR3 cannot be placed on it with certainty; the CDR3 is given as TCRdb lists it. V usage is TRBV7-3 and J usage is TRBJ2-1; TRBD2, the D gene given by the table, was not confirmed from the DNA. The CDR3 length is 8 residues, termini included. CDR1 SGHTA and CDR2 FQGTGA come from the germline V gene. The CDR3 loop is CASSLGTS.

The chain couples TRBV27 to TRBJ2-2; 7 nucleotides line up with TRBD2. The CDR3 is made up of 16 amino acids. Trimming removed 5 bases from V and 1 base from J; junction bases left unmatched: 7. Germline V lookup: CDR1 MNHEY, CDR2 SMNVEV (reference sequence). The chain's CDR3 is CASSPLAERNTGELFF. The CDR3 DNA sequence: TGTGCCAGCAGTCCGCTAGCGGAGAGGAACACCGGGGAGCTGTTTTTT.

V is TRBV13 and J is TRBJ2-7; 8 bases map to TRBD2. Germline V gene sequence: CDR1 PRHDT, CDR2 FYEKMQ (reference sequence). The CDR3 is made up of 14 amino acids. Trimming at V came to 5 bases and at J to 0 bases, leaving 3 bases not matched to a gene. The CDR3 nucleotides read TGTGCCAGCAGCATTAGCGGGAACTCCTACGAGCAGTACGTC. This sequence encodes CASSISGNSYEQYV.

This clone is termed medium-sized. A read error may explain this, as a much larger clone is one base away. The sample has other DNA sequences that encode this CDR3 too. The chain links TRBV28 to TRBJ1-1; D might be TRBD1 (5 bases). CDR3 length equals 14 residues. Germline V gene lookup returns CDR1 MDHEN and CDR2 SYDVKM. For the CDR3, the DNA is TGTGCCAGCAGTTTAACTCAGACAGAGGCTGAGGCTTTCTTT. This codes for CASSLTQTEAEAFF.